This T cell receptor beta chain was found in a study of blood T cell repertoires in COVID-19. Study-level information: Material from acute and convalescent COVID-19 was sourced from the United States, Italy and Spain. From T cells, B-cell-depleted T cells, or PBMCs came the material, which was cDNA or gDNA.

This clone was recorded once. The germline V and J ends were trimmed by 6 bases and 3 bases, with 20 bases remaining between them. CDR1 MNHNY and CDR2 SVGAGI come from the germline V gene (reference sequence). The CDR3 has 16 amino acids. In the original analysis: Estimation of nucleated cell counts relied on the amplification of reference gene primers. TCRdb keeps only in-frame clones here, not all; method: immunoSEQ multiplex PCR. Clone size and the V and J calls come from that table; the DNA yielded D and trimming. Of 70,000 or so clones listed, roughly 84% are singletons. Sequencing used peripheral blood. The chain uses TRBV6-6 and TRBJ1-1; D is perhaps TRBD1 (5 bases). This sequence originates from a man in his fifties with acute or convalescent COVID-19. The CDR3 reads CASSSSPGDLDTEAFF. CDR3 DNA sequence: TGTGCCAGCAGCTCTTCACCGGGGGATTTGGACACTGAAGCTTTCTTT.